The clone carrying this T cell receptor (beta chain) has more than one count but fewer than ten. What it binds is unknown. These data belong to a study of T cell repertoires in cytomegalovirus infection. Study-level information: Shared public TCR beta signatures pointed to both CMV infection and a matching HLA type. Study results and caveats: Dominating the ex vivo response were HLA-C-restricted CMV-specific TCR beta clonotypes.

The CDR3 extends over 14 amino acids. Trimming left V 5 bases short and J 1 base short, with 10 bases between. MiXCR, run by TCRdb on the reads, gives a single entry per CDR3 protein. The sample contains approximately 550,000 distinct CDR3 sequences, approximately 15% of which appear only once. The sequence was obtained from a human donor in good health (CMV status not recorded). Some clones in this sample may be carry-over from other donors' samples. The genes are TRBV12-3 or TRBV12-4 and TRBJ2-3, with no clear D. The sequenced sample consisted of CD8+ T cells from PBMCs. The DNA of the CDR3 is TGTGCCAGCAGTCCGGCTCCGGGCACAGATACGCAGTATTTT. Translated, it gives CASSPAPGTDTQYF.